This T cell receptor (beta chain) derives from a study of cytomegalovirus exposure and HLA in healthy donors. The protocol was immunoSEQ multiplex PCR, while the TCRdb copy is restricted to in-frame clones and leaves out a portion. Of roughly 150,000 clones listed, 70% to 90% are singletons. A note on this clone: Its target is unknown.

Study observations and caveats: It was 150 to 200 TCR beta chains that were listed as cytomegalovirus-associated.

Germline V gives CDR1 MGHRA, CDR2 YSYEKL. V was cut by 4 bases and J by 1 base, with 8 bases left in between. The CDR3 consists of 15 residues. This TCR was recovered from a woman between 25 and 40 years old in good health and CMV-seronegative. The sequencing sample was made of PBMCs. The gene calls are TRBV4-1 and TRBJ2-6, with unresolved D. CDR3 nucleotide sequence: TGCGCCAGCAGCCCTGGACCTTCTGGGGCCAACGTCCTGACTTTC. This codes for CASSPGPSGANVLTF.